These 16 T cell receptor beta chains were all obtained from the same sample, sequenced in a study of T cells in Graves' hyperthyroidism and ophthalmopathy. Amplified TCR beta CDR3 regions derived from RNA transcripts. Primed by the HTBI set, a first-round RT-PCR was run on the TCR CDR3. TCRdb re-called the multiplex PCR reads with MiXCR, one entry per CDR3 protein. Seen here are under 350,000 distinct CDR3 sequences, approximately 18% observed once, and the top ten hold 45% to 50%. Sequencing input: blood. Receptors originate from a woman aged 45 to 65 with Graves' hyperthyroidism.

This clonotype was detected many times. The chain links TRBV3-1 to TRBJ1-5, with 9 bases aligning to TRBD1. The CDR3 runs 17 residues. V shed 3 bases and J 2 bases; nucleotides not matched to a gene: 8. Germline values: CDR1 LGHDT, CDR2 YNNKEL (reference sequence). The CDR3 coding sequence is TGTGCCAGCAGCCATAGTACTGACAGGGGGGGCAATCAGCCCCAGCATTTT. The encoded protein is CASSHSTDRGGNQPQHF.

Ten or more counts support this clonotype. This chain links TRBV2 with TRBJ1-5; D is ambiguous. Germline CDR1 SNHLY, CDR2 FYNNEI. The length of the CDR3 is 14 residues. V lost 7 bases, J lost 2 bases, and 12 bases lay in between. CDR3 DNA: TGTGCCAGCACTCAAGGGAGGGGCAATCAGCCCCAGCATTTT. Amino acids: CASTQGRGNQPQHF.

This sequence joins TRBV5-1 and TRBJ2-2; no firm D call. There are 14 residues in the CDR3. Germline lookup yields CDR1 SGHRS and CDR2 YFSETQ. V was shortened by 4 bases and J by 4 bases, with 11 bases between the two germline ends. This chain's CDR3 is CASSPNQITGELFF. DNA for the CDR3: TGCGCCAGCAGCCCTAACCAGATCACCGGGGAGCTGTTTTTT.

There are a few counts of this clonotype. The V and J genes are TRBV25-1 and TRBJ2-1, with TRBD2 identical over 10 bases. J lost 5 bases, V lost 4 bases, and 8 bases had no gene match. This CDR3 is 16 amino acids long. Per the germline V gene, CDR1 is MGHDK and CDR2 is SYGVNS. In DNA form, the CDR3 reads TGTGCCAGCAGTGTTGGGTCTAGCGGGAGTCACAATGAGCAGTTCTTC. Protein product: CASSVGSSGSHNEQFF.

Remarks on this clonotype: The junction departs from germline at one end; a sequencing error may be responsible. The rearrangement links TRBV19 to TRBJ1-5; D remains ambiguous. The germline V gene encodes CDR1 LNHDA and CDR2 SQIVND (reference sequence). CDR3 size: 15 residues. The CDR3 nucleotides are TGTGCCGGTAGTATCTGGGGTTCGAGCAATCAGCCCCAGCATTTT. This translates into CAGSIWGSSNQPQHF.

This clonotype was seen at least ten times. V gene TRBV7-3 combines with J gene TRBJ2-1; 9 nucleotides align to TRBD2. The junction had 5 bases not matched to a gene; V was cut back by 3 bases and J by 8 bases. The CDR3 covers 14 residues. CDR1 is SGHTA and CDR2 is FQGTGA in the germline V gene. CDR3 residues: CASSFGGGAYEQFF. In DNA, the CDR3 is TGTGCCAGCAGCTTTGGCGGGGGGGCCTATGAGCAGTTCTTC.

This clonotype was counted many times. The gene calls are TRBV6-2 or TRBV6-3 and TRBJ2-1; 10 bases agree with TRBD1. From germline, CDR1 is MNHEY and CDR2 SVGEGT. V was clipped by 2 bases and J by 4 bases; unmatched bases: 2. The CDR3 covers 15 residues. CDR3 sequence (DNA): TGTGCCAGCAGTTACGACAGGGGGCCGTACAATGAGCAGTTCTTC. This gives the protein CASSYDRGPYNEQFF.

To note about this clonotype: Just one base apart from a much larger clone, this may be a read error. The CDR3: CASSARSTEAFF. In DNA, the CDR3 is TGTGCCAGCTCAGCACGAAGCACTGAAGCTTTCTTT. The rearrangement links TRBV18 to TRBJ1-1; D not certain. Germline loops: CDR1 KGHSH, CDR2 LQKENI. The CDR3 totals 12 residues. V was pared by 5 bases and J by 4 bases, with 8 bases between.

This rearrangement joins TRBV7-3 to TRBJ2-3, with TRBD2 matching over 10 bases. The CDR3 covers 17 residues. CDR1 SGHTA and CDR2 FQGTGA come from the germline V gene. With V trimmed by 1 base and J by 1 base, 5 bases remained unmatched. CDR3 region: CASSLNPGTSGTDTQYF. CDR3 DNA: TGTGCCAGCAGCTTAAACCCCGGGACTAGCGGCACAGATACGCAGTATTTT.

This clonotype was detected only a few times. This chain links TRBV4-1 with TRBJ1-1; 7 nucleotides match TRBD1. The CDR3 is 14 residues long. Germline CDR1 reads MGHRA; CDR2 reads YSYEKL. The V and J ends lost 6 bases and 2 bases, in that order; junction bases with no gene match: 6. The CDR3 here is CASREGAVNTEAFF. The CDR3 DNA sequence: TGCGCCAGCAGGGAGGGGGCAGTCAACACTGAAGCTTTCTTT.

V is TRBV6-5 and J is TRBJ2-1, with D possibly matching TRBD1 (5 bases). The CDR3 loop spans 15 amino acids. The V end lost 2 bases, the J end lost 5 bases, and 13 bases lay between the germline ends. Germline V gives CDR1 MNHEY, CDR2 SVGAGI. CDR3 DNA sequence: TGTGCCAGCAGTTACAGGGGCAGTTTCCACAATGAGCAGTTCTTC. Translated, it gives CASSYRGSFHNEQFF.

This clonotype was seen more than once but under ten times. This chain connects TRBV7-9 to TRBJ2-2; a possible D gene is TRBD1 (5 bases). The CDR3 runs to 13 residues. Trimming took off 4 bases at V and 7 bases at J, with 10 bases between the two ends. Germline assignment: CDR1 SEHNR and CDR2 FQNEAQ (reference sequence). The DNA of the CDR3 is TGTGCCAGCAGCTCCCAGGGTTACGGGGAGCTGTTTTTT. Protein sequence: CASSSQGYGELFF.

This clonotype was detected many times. V usage is TRBV6-8 and J usage is TRBJ2-5; tentatively, D is TRBD2 (6 bases). The CDR3 loop spans 15 amino acids. V lost 8 bases, J lost 1 base, and 17 bases lay in between. Germline CDR1 reads MNHGY; CDR2 reads SAAAGT. CDR3 region: CASPPGVKCQETQYF. The DNA for the CDR3 is TGTGCCAGCCCCCCGGGGGTGAAGTGCCAAGAGACCCAGTACTTC.

This clonotype was detected a few times. This chain links TRBV30 with TRBJ1-1, with 8 nucleotides matching TRBD1. Looked up from germline, CDR1 is GTSNPN and CDR2 is SVGIG (reference sequence). J lost 10 bases, V lost 2 bases, and 3 bases had no gene match. The CDR3 is 11 amino acids. CDR3 in DNA: TGTGCCTGGAGTCAGGGGGCAGGAGCTTTCTTT. Translated, it gives CAWSQGAGAFF.

This clonotype was observed a few times. V and J are TRBV12-3 or TRBV12-4 and TRBJ2-7; the match to TRBD2 covers 7 bases. J was trimmed by 0 bases and V by 3 bases; bases with no gene match: 5. The CDR3 covers 15 residues. The CDR3 region has the DNA TGTGCCAGCAGTTTTAGCGGGCGAAGCTCCTACGAGCAGTACTTC. It translates to CASSFSGRSSYEQYF.

This clonotype came up many times. V usage is TRBV12-3 or TRBV12-4 and J usage is TRBJ2-2, with unresolved D. This CDR3 is 13 amino acids long. V dropped 6 bases and J dropped 6 bases, with 11 bases sitting between them. CDR3 bases: TGTGCCAGCAGCCTCCTAGACGCCGGGGAGCTGTTTTTT. This encodes CASSLLDAGELFF.